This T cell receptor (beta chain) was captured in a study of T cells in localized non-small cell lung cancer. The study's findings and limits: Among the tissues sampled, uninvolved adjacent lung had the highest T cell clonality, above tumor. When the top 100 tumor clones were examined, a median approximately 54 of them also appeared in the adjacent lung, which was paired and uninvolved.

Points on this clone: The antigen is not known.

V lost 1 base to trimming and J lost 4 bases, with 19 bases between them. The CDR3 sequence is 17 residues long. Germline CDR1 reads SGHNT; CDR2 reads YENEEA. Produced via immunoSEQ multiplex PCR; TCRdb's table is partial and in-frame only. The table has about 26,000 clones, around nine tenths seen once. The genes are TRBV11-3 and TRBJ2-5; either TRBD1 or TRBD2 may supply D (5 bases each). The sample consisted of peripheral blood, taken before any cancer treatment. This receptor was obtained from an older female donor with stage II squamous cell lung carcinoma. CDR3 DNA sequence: TGTGCCAGCAGCTTAGGCCGGGACCCAAGAGGGCCAGAGACCCAGTACTTC. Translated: CASSLGRDPRGPETQYF.